What follows are 24 T cell receptor beta chains derived from one specimen sequenced in a study of cytomegalovirus exposure and HLA in healthy donors. Primers: 60 Vbeta forward and 13 Jbeta reverse. TCRdb keeps only in-frame clones here, not all; method: immunoSEQ multiplex PCR. The sample shows over 75,000 clones, around three quarters of them seen only once. The source material was PBMCs. The receptor set was obtained from a male donor in good health and CMV-seropositive.

This sequence joins TRBV5-6 and TRBJ2-4; 8 bases match TRBD2. J gave up 8 bases and V 5 bases, and 9 bases lay outside the gene matches. CDR1 and CDR2 from the germline V gene are SGHDT and YYEEEE. The CDR3 has 14 residues. This CDR3 reads CASRPFSGGDIQYF. In DNA form, the CDR3 reads TGTGCCAGCAGACCCTTTTCGGGGGGGGACATTCAGTACTTC.

This clone was recorded once. The chain employs TRBV4-2 and TRBJ1-2; 10 nucleotides agree with TRBD1. CDR3 length: 15 residues. V gave up 4 bases and J gave up 8 bases; unmatched junction bases: 10. Germline V gene sequence: CDR1 LGHNA, CDR2 YNFKEQ. The CDR3 coding sequence is TGTGCCAGCAGCCGCACGCTCGGGACAGGGGAAGGCTACACCTTC. Translated, it gives CASSRTLGTGEGYTF.

The sample holds a few counts of this clone. The chain employs TRBV29-1 and TRBJ1-1, with D perhaps TRBD1 (5 bases). The CDR3 length is 13 residues. V lost 0 bases, J lost 0 bases, and 5 bases lay in between. CDR1 SQVTM and CDR2 ANQGSEA come from the germline V gene. CDR3 loop: CSVEETVNTEAFF. The CDR3 coding sequence is TGCAGCGTTGAAGAGACAGTGAACACTGAAGCTTTCTTT.

This clone was seen only once. The chain combines TRBV2 with TRBJ2-7; TRBD1 matches 11 bases. After removal of 7 bases from V and 6 bases from J, the junction contained 8 bases not matched to a gene. In germline, CDR1 is SNHLY, CDR2 FYNNEI. The CDR3 has 14 amino acids. The CDR3 nucleotides are TGTGCCAGCACCGACGGGACAGGGGGGGTCGAGCAGTACTTC. Amino acids: CASTDGTGGVEQYF.

This chain joins TRBV6-6 and TRBJ1-3; D is perhaps TRBD1 (6 bases). Germline CDR1 and CDR2: MNHNY and SVGAGI (reference sequence). V was pared by 4 bases and J by 0 bases, with 10 bases between. The CDR3 runs to 15 residues. CDR3 sequence reads: CASSFTGNSGNTIYF. CDR3 DNA sequence: TGTGCCAGCAGTTTCACAGGGAACTCTGGAAACACCATATATTTT.

The rearrangement joins TRBV6-5 to TRBJ2-7; 9 nucleotides align to TRBD1. With V trimmed by 4 bases and J by 3 bases, 1 base remained unmatched. The CDR3 has 13 residues. Looked up from germline, CDR1 is MNHEY and CDR2 is SVGAGI. CDR3 sequence: CASSWDRDYEQYF. CDR3 sequence (DNA): TGTGCCAGCAGTTGGGACAGGGACTACGAGCAGTACTTC.

The chain carries TRBV18 and TRBJ1-1; 9 positions match TRBD1. Germline CDR1 is KGHSH and CDR2 is LQKENI. This CDR3 comprises 16 residues. Unmatched junction bases numbered 7, after V lost 5 bases and J lost 0 bases. This chain's CDR3 is CASSGRQGGMNTEAFF. CDR3 nucleotide sequence: TGTGCCAGCTCAGGCCGACAGGGGGGCATGAACACTGAAGCTTTCTTT.

This chain uses TRBV2 with TRBJ2-7; 10 bases fit TRBD1. The CDR3 spans 14 residues. V gave up 10 bases and J gave up 2 bases; unmatched junction bases: 8. Per the germline V gene, CDR1 is SNHLY and CDR2 is FYNNEI. In DNA form, the CDR3 reads TGTGCCACCAGGATCGACAGGGGGCCCTACGAGCAGTACTTC. Protein: CATRIDRGPYEQYF.

The rearrangement uses TRBV27 and TRBJ1-2; 8 bases map to TRBD1. Germline V CDR1 and CDR2: MNHEY, SMNVEV (reference sequence). The CDR3 is made up of 15 amino acids. Germline trimming cut 6 bases from V and 5 bases from J; bases unmatched to any gene: 11. CDR3 sequence reads: CASRSPGGARYGYTF. The CDR3 DNA follows: TGTGCCAGCAGATCACCAGGGGGCGCGAGATATGGCTACACCTTC.

The V call is TRBV6-1, the J call TRBJ1-4; TRBD1 agrees at 8 bases. CDR1 and CDR2 (germline): MNHNS, SASEGT. The ends lost 2 bases at V and 8 bases at J; junction bases unmatched: 7. The CDR3 length is 15 residues. The CDR3 loop reads CASSEYGQGREKLFF. The DNA of the CDR3 is TGTGCCAGCAGTGAATACGGACAGGGAAGAGAAAAACTGTTTTTT.

The CDR3 loop reads CASSQQGLVGYNEQFF. DNA of the CDR3: TGCGCCAGCAGCCAACAGGGACTAGTTGGTTACAATGAGCAGTTCTTC. This rearrangement joins TRBV4-1 to TRBJ2-1, with 8 bases aligning to TRBD2. CDR3 length: 16 residues. Germline values: CDR1 MGHRA, CDR2 YSYEKL. The J segment lost 4 bases and the V segment lost 2 bases, leaving 7 bases of the junction unmatched.

This clone was picked up a small number of times. The chain couples TRBV10-3 to TRBJ2-7; TRBD2 might be the D (5 bases). In germline, CDR1 is ENHRY, CDR2 SYGVKD. Trimming took 6 bases from V and 2 from J, leaving 14 bases between them. This CDR3 spans 14 amino acids. In DNA form, the CDR3 reads TGTGCCATCAGATCATCCGGACTGACCTACGAGCAGTACTTC. Translation gives CAIRSSGLTYEQYF.

The V gene is TRBV19, the J gene TRBJ2-5, with 7 bases matching TRBD1. V lost 7 bases, J lost 7 bases, and 18 bases stayed unmatched. The CDR3 covers 16 residues. Per the germline V gene, CDR1 is LNHDA and CDR2 is SQIVND (reference sequence). In nucleotides, the CDR3 is TGTGCCAGTATAAGAAGCATGTCGACAGGGCGCGGGACCCAGTACTTC. It yields the protein CASIRSMSTGRGTQYF. Variable domain in full (rest from reference TRBV19 and TRBJ2-5): DGGITQSPKYLFRKEGQNVTLSCEQNLNHDAMYWYRQDPGQGLRLIYYSQIVNDFQKGDIAEGYSVSREKKESFPLTVTSAQKNPTAFYLCASIRSMSTGRGTQYFGPGTRLLVL.

This clone has only a few counts. The chain employs TRBV6-1 and TRBJ2-7; D unresolved. The CDR3 consists of 14 residues. The germline V gene encodes CDR1 MNHNS and CDR2 SASEGT. V was trimmed by 1 base and J by 1 base, leaving 8 bases between them. In DNA, the CDR3 is TGTGCCAGCAGTGAAGTGACTCGATCCTACGAGCAGTACTTC. Translating it yields CASSEVTRSYEQYF.

This clone was seen a few times. Here the CDR3 DNA reads TGTGCTAGTGGTTTGAACCCGGACGAGCAGTACTTC. This sequence encodes CASGLNPDEQYF. The chain is built from TRBV12-5 and TRBJ2-7, with D unclear. Looked up from germline, CDR1 is LGHNT and CDR2 is FRNRAP. This CDR3 spans 12 amino acids. V lost 2 bases and J 5 bases, leaving 7 bases between the germline ends.

The gene calls are TRBV19 and TRBJ1-2, with D possibly TRBD1 on 6 matching bases. This CDR3 has 15 amino acids. From germline, CDR1 is LNHDA and CDR2 SQIVND (reference sequence). Trimming removed 7 bases from V and 0 bases from J, with 15 bases in between. The CDR3 sequence: CASIPDSLANYGYTF. CDR3 bases: TGTGCCAGTATCCCGGACAGCTTAGCTAACTATGGCTACACCTTC.

This clone was counted a few times. V is TRBV10-2 and J is TRBJ1-6; unclear D gene. The length of the CDR3 is 14 residues. In germline, CDR1 is WSHSY, CDR2 SAAADI. The V end was cut by 6 bases, the J end by 7 bases, with 13 bases between. The CDR3 here is CASRARGSNSPLHF. In nucleotides, the CDR3 is TGCGCCAGCAGAGCCCGCGGATCAAATTCACCCCTCCACTTT.

The rearrangement joins TRBV19 to TRBJ2-2; possibly TRBD2 for D (5 bases). Trimming cost V 10 bases and J 1 base, with 13 bases left between them. Germline loops: CDR1 LNHDA, CDR2 SQIVND (reference sequence). The CDR3 extends over 14 amino acids. The CDR3 DNA reads as TGTGCCACCGACGGGAAGGGGAACACCGGGGAGCTGTTTTTT. Protein sequence: CATDGKGNTGELFF.

The chain carries TRBV30 and TRBJ1-3; 8 bases align to TRBD1. V shed 4 bases, J shed 0 bases, and the junction held 8 bases outside the gene matches. CDR1 and CDR2 (germline): GTSNPN, SVGIG (reference sequence). CDR3 length: 16 amino acids. CDR3 in DNA: TGTGCCTGGACCTGGACAGGGACTTACTCTGGAAACACCATATATTTT. Protein sequence: CAWTWTGTYSGNTIYF.

The chain employs TRBV7-2 and TRBJ2-2; D is perhaps TRBD2 (6 bases). The V end was cut by 5 bases, the J end by 3 bases, with 13 bases between. The CDR3 extends over 15 amino acids. Germline assignment: CDR1 SGHTA and CDR2 FQGNSA. CDR3 DNA: TGTGCCAGCAGCCGCGGGACTCTCTACACCGGGGAGCTGTTTTTT. This sequence encodes CASSRGTLYTGELFF.

This chain joins TRBV7-9 and TRBJ1-4, with D hard to call. V was pared by 3 bases and J by 0 bases, with 5 bases between. CDR3 length: 14 residues. Germline loops: CDR1 SEHNR, CDR2 FQNEAQ (reference sequence). The CDR3 region is CASSFYATNEKLFF. The CDR3 DNA reads TGTGCCAGCAGCTTTTATGCAACTAATGAAAAACTGTTTTTT.

This chain uses TRBV9 with TRBJ2-3, with 11 positions matching TRBD2. Germline V gene lookup returns CDR1 SGDLS and CDR2 YYNGEE. J gave up 4 bases and V 0 bases, and 10 bases lay outside the gene matches. This CDR3 contains 18 residues. The CDR3: CASSVDLAGGPIPDTQYF. The CDR3 DNA sequence: TGTGCCAGCAGCGTAGATTTAGCGGGGGGGCCTATCCCAGATACGCAGTATTTT.

This chain connects TRBV5-1 to TRBJ1-1; D unclear. CDR3 length: 13 amino acids. Trimming pared 6 bases from V and 6 bases from J, leaving 15 bases between. From germline, CDR1 is SGHRS and CDR2 YFSETQ. This CDR3 is CASTSMEGAEAFF. As DNA, the CDR3 is TGCGCCAGCACCTCCATGGAGGGAGCTGAAGCTTTCTTT.

This chain joins TRBV2 and TRBJ1-2; D is unclear. The CDR3 loop spans 13 amino acids. Per germline, CDR1 SNHLY and CDR2 FYNNEI. V lost 3 bases, J lost 4 bases, and 9 bases lay in between. For the CDR3, the DNA is TGTGCCAGCAGTGAGAGCGGCGGCTATGGCTACACCTTC. Its protein product is CASSESGGYGYTF. Full variable domain (remainder filled in from reference TRBV2 and TRBJ1-2): EPEVTQTPSHQVTQMGQEVILRCVPISNHLYFYWYRQILGQKVEFLVSFYNNEISEKSEIFDDQFSVERPDGSNFTLKIRSTKLEDSAMYFCASSESGGYGYTFGSGTRLTVV.